This entry lists 21 T cell receptor beta chains sequenced from one sample in a study of blood T cell repertoires in COVID-19. Profiling relied on immunoSEQ multiplex PCR, and the TCRdb table lists in-frame clones only, not all of them. The repertoire holds about 33,000 clones, more than 85% seen once, with approximately 19% in the top ten. Sequenced input: peripheral blood. These receptors came from an older man with acute or convalescent COVID-19.

In regard to this clone: One junction end disagrees with the germline gene, perhaps due to a read error. The gene calls are TRBV28 and TRBJ2-1; D might be TRBD2 (7 bases). Germline CDR1 and CDR2: MDHEN and SYDVKM. This CDR3 is 13 amino acids long. The CDR3 DNA follows: TGTGCCACCAGTAGGGGGGGCTACAATGAGCAGTTCTTC. Protein sequence: CATSRGGYNEQFF.

The J gene is TRBJ1-5, the V gene TRBV7-2; 11 nucleotides agree with TRBD1. Trimming took 5 bases from V and 7 from J; bases not matched to a gene: 10. Germline CDR1 is SGHTA and CDR2 is FQGNSA. The CDR3 consists of 16 residues. The CDR3 sequence is CASSLGWGQGEQPQHF. CDR3 sequence (DNA): TGTGCCAGCAGCCTAGGATGGGGACAGGGGGAACAGCCCCAGCATTTT.

This clone was observed a few times. CDR3 DNA: TGCGCCAGCAGCCTACGATCGACTAGCGGGATACCCGGGGAGCTGTTTTTT. Translating gives CASSLRSTSGIPGELFF. The V and J genes are TRBV5-1 and TRBJ2-2, with 11 positions matching TRBD2. With 4 bases clipped from V and 6 bases from J, the junction kept 11 bases outside the gene matches. This CDR3 has 17 amino acids. The V gene's germline CDR1 is SGHRS and CDR2 YFSETQ.

The chain carries TRBV3-1 (or the pseudogene TRBV3-2) and TRBJ1-4; TRBD1 might be the D (5 bases). V shed 0 bases and J shed 8 bases, with 10 bases lying between them. CDR1 is LGHDT, CDR2 YNNKEL, per germline (reference sequence). This CDR3 comprises 14 residues. The CDR3 loop is CASSQDFQGEKLFF. CDR3 DNA: TGTGCCAGCAGCCAAGATTTTCAGGGCGAAAAACTGTTTTTT.

This rearrangement joins TRBV13 to TRBJ2-2; 15 bases map to TRBD2. The trim removed 5 bases at V and 0 bases at J, leaving 7 bases unmatched. The germline CDR1 and CDR2 sequences are PRHDT and FYEKMQ (reference sequence). The CDR3 consists of 19 residues. The CDR3 loop reads CASSPGTSGRIANTGELFF. The CDR3 region has the DNA TGTGCCAGCAGCCCCGGGACTAGCGGGAGGATCGCGAACACCGGGGAGCTGTTTTTT.

This chain links TRBV4-1 with TRBJ2-4, with 9 bases matching TRBD1. The length of the CDR3 is 17 residues. Germline V gene sequence: CDR1 MGHRA, CDR2 YSYEKL. Trimming at V came to 1 base and at J to 4 bases, leaving 8 bases not matched to a gene. The CDR3 DNA is TGCGCCAGCAGCCAAGGGCCCGGTGACAGGGGGAAAAACATTCAGTACTTC. It encodes CASSQGPGDRGKNIQYF.

This clone has only one observation. The chain has TRBV2 and TRBJ1-2; 9 bases agree with TRBD1. The CDR3 spans 14 residues. Germline V gene data show CDR1 as SNHLY and CDR2 as FYNNEI. J lost 3 bases, V lost 8 bases, and 7 bases had no gene match. The CDR3 here is CASSQDRGDYGYTF. CDR3 coding DNA: TGTGCCAGCTCGCAGGACAGGGGAGACTATGGCTACACCTTC.

This chain uses TRBV11-2 with TRBJ2-7; 14 nucleotides match TRBD2. After removal of 4 bases from V and 5 bases from J, the junction contained 10 bases not matched to a gene. The CDR3 loop spans 17 amino acids. Germline CDR1 and CDR2: SGHAT and FQNNGV. CDR3 coding DNA: TGTGCCAGCAGCTCCTTGACTAGCGGGAGGGCTCTCCACGAGCAGTACTTC. It codes for CASSSLTSGRALHEQYF.

The chain links TRBV18 to TRBJ1-1; D is perhaps TRBD1 (5 bases). The V gene's germline CDR1 is KGHSH and CDR2 LQKENI. This CDR3 comprises 14 residues. V was cut by 9 bases and J by 4 bases, with 18 bases left in between. The CDR3 protein is CASIPGIGFTEAFF. Written as DNA, the CDR3 is TGTGCCAGTATACCAGGGATCGGGTTCACTGAAGCTTTCTTT.

The chain joins TRBV5-8 to TRBJ1-5, with D perhaps matching TRBD1 (6 bases). V lost 3 bases, J lost 5 bases, and 9 bases lay in between. The CDR3 is 13 amino acids. The V gene's germline CDR1 is SGHTS and CDR2 YDEGEE. The CDR3 reads CASSYQGYQPQHF. CDR3 coding DNA: TGTGCCAGCAGCTATCAGGGGTATCAGCCCCAGCATTTT.

The chain couples TRBV7-9 to TRBJ2-1; 7 nucleotides line up with TRBD1. CDR1 SEHNR and CDR2 FQNEAQ come from the germline V gene (reference sequence). The CDR3 spans 16 residues. V lost 5 bases to trimming and J lost 0 bases; unmatched junction nucleotides: 7. For the CDR3, the DNA is TGTGCCAGCAGCCAAGGGACAGCCAGCTCCTACAATGAGCAGTTCTTC. It is translated as CASSQGTASSYNEQFF.

This sequence joins TRBV6-5 and TRBJ2-1; 14 bases line up with TRBD2. The CDR3 runs 15 residues. Germline V lookup: CDR1 MNHEY, CDR2 SVGAGI. V lost 6 bases, J lost 6 bases, and 4 bases stayed unmatched. CDR3 sequence reads: CASSKTSGRANEQFF. CDR3 DNA: TGTGCCAGCAGCAAGACTAGCGGGAGGGCCAATGAGCAGTTCTTC.

V gene TRBV6-6 combines with J gene TRBJ1-1; tentatively, D is TRBD1 (5 bases). Trimming took 5 bases from V and 4 from J, leaving 11 bases between them. CDR3 length: 13 residues. CDR1 is MNHNY and CDR2 is SVGAGI in the germline V gene (reference sequence). The CDR3 nucleotides are TGTGCCAGCAGTCTTGGGAGGGGCACTGAAGCTTTCTTT. Translated, it gives CASSLGRGTEAFF.

The gene calls are TRBV5-4 and TRBJ2-7; the D gene is possibly TRBD1 (6 bases). Trimming left V 4 bases short and J 0 bases short, with 14 bases between. Germline CDR1 SGHNT, CDR2 YYREEE (reference sequence). The CDR3 loop spans 15 amino acids. CDR3 coding DNA: TGTGCCAGCAGCGACCAGGGGCCCCTCTCCTACGAGCAGTACTTC. Translation gives CASSDQGPLSYEQYF.

The rearrangement joins TRBV29-1 to TRBJ2-3; unclear D gene. Deletions cut 3 bases from V and 2 bases from J, with 6 bases between. The CDR3 is 12 residues long. Germline V gene lookup returns CDR1 SQVTM and CDR2 ANQGSEA. The CDR3 protein is CSVEADTDTQYF. The CDR3 DNA reads as TGCAGCGTTGAGGCAGACACAGATACGCAGTATTTT.

The rearrangement uses TRBV28 and TRBJ1-1; 8 positions match TRBD1. Germline trimming cut 6 bases from V and 1 base from J; bases unmatched to any gene: 7. CDR1 and CDR2 from the germline V gene are MDHEN and SYDVKM. CDR3 length: 15 amino acids. The CDR3 region is CASRPRTGTNTEAFF. CDR3 DNA: TGTGCCAGCAGGCCACGGACAGGGACGAACACTGAAGCTTTCTTT. The variable domain in full, completed from reference TRBV28 and TRBJ1-1, reads DVKVTQSSRYLVKRTGEKVFLECVQDMDHENMFWYRQDPGLGLRLIYFSYDVKMKEKGDIPEGYSVSREKKERFSLILESASTNQTSMYLCASRPRTGTNTEAFFGQGTRLTVV.

This rearrangement joins TRBV19 to TRBJ2-3, with D tentatively TRBD1 (5 bases). The CDR3 loop spans 14 amino acids. The V and J ends lost 10 bases and 0 bases respectively, with 14 bases between them. Germline V CDR1 and CDR2: LNHDA, SQIVND (reference sequence). Here the CDR3 reads CATKGATSTDTQYF. The CDR3 coding sequence is TGTGCCACCAAAGGGGCGACCAGCACAGATACGCAGTATTTT.

The V gene is TRBV15, the J gene TRBJ2-1; 7 nucleotides align to TRBD2. This CDR3 comprises 15 residues. Trimming at V came to 3 bases and at J to 6 bases, leaving 8 bases not matched to a gene. Germline assignment: CDR1 LNHNV and CDR2 YYDKDF (reference sequence). The CDR3 coding sequence is TGTGCCACCAGCAGTGGCGGGAGTCTAGCCAATGAGCAGTTCTTC. Residues: CATSSGGSLANEQFF.

V is TRBV9 and J is TRBJ2-2, with TRBD1 matching 7 bases. V shed 6 bases, J shed 3 bases, and the junction held 5 bases outside the gene matches. Germline V gene sequence: CDR1 SGDLS, CDR2 YYNGEE. The CDR3 has 14 amino acids. CDR3: CASTGQDYTGELFF. CDR3 nucleotide sequence: TGTGCCAGCACCGGACAGGACTACACCGGGGAGCTGTTTTTT.

The chain joins TRBV7-9 to TRBJ1-6; a weak D match, TRBD1 (6 bases). Germline CDR1 and CDR2: SEHNR and FQNEAQ (reference sequence). V lost 1 base to trimming and J lost 10 bases, with 11 bases between them. CDR3 size: 14 residues. CDR3 bases: TGTGCCAGCAGCTTAGGGACAGATGGGTCACCCCTCCACTTT. Protein sequence: CASSLGTDGSPLHF.

The genes are TRBV23-1 and TRBJ2-7; 7 bases align to TRBD1. Being an ORF, TRBV23-1 has a function that is uncertain. V lost 0 bases to trimming and J lost 4 bases; unmatched junction nucleotides: 3. The CDR3 runs to 14 residues. The CDR3 DNA follows: TGCGCCAGCAGTCAATCATGGGACAGATACGAGCAGTACTTC. Translation gives CASSQSWDRYEQYF.